A selection of T cell receptor beta chains follows, all from one sample in a study of molecular identifiers for immune sequencing clone quantification. TCRdb reprocessed the PCR reads with MiXCR, giving one entry per CDR3 protein. The sample records about 630,000 distinct CDR3 sequences, over 25% being singletons. The sample taken for sequencing was naive CD8+ T cells from blood, with Jurkat cell RNA spiked in. The source of these receptors is a human donor in good health. Some libraries in this study had Jurkat cell RNA spiked in. Each CDR3 is given with its conserved first and last residue. The D gene is left open where the match is weak. A row's size may be missing; if present it is once, few, many or a size class.

d_call	v_call	j_call	clone_size	cdr3_nt	cdr3_aa
.	TRBV27	TRBJ2-7	.	TGTGCCAGCAGCTTAACCCACAACTACGAGCAGTACTTC	CASSLTHNYEQYF
.	TRBV6-6	TRBJ2-5	many	TGTGCCAGCAGCAGTTCACCTCAAGAGACCCAGTACTTC	CASSSSPQETQYF
TRBD1	TRBV28	TRBJ1-2	many	TGTGCCAGCAGTCTTCTGGGACAGGGCAATGGCTACACCTTC	CASSLLGQGNGYTF
TRBD2	TRBV5-4	TRBJ2-7	once	TGTGCCAGCAGCTTAGGAGCGGGGGGGTACGAGCGGTACTTC	CASSLGAGGYERYF
TRBD2	TRBV9	TRBJ2-7	.	TGTGCCAGCAGCGGTGGGACTAGCGGGCCCTACGAGCAGTACTTC	CASSGGTSGPYEQYF
.	TRBV6-2/TRBV6-3	TRBJ1-1	.	TGTGCCAGCAGTTACGGTGCTCTACAGATGAACACTGAAGCTTTCTTT	CASSYGALQMNTEAFF
TRBD2	TRBV11-2	TRBJ2-1	.	TGTGCCAACTTAGCGGGGTCTCCGTACGAGCAGTTCTTC	CANLAGSPYEQFF
TRBD1	TRBV7-8	TRBJ2-1	many	TGTGCCAGCAGCCCCGCCGAGGGGGCTCGGTATGAGCAGTTCTTC	CASSPAEGARYEQFF
TRBD1	TRBV18	TRBJ2-7	.	TGTGCCAGCTCACCCCCGTACACAGGGGTAAACGAGCAGTACTTC	CASSPPYTGVNEQYF
TRBD2	TRBV27	TRBJ2-7	.	TGTGCCAGCAGGCTAGCGGGGGGCCGCTCCTACGAGCAGTACTTC	CASRLAGGRSYEQYF
TRBD2	TRBV11-2	TRBJ2-2	.	TGTGCCAGCAGCTTAGAGGTAGCGGGATTCACCGGGGAGCTGTTTTTT	CASSLEVAGFTGELFF
.	TRBV9	TRBJ1-1	many	TGTGCCAGCAGCGTAGCCCAGACTTCTGAAGCTTTCTTT	CASSVAQTSEAFF
.	TRBV5-3	TRBJ2-7	few	TGTGCCAGCAGCTTGGAGGGAGGGGAGGGGGCCCGGGCCTACGAGCAGTACTTC	CASSLEGGEGARAYEQYF
.	TRBV27	TRBJ2-5	.	TGTGCCCCGCTCGGGGGCCAAGAGACCCAGTACTTC	CAPLGGQETQYF
TRBD2	TRBV20-1	TRBJ2-7	few	TGCAGTGCCAACCCTTTAGAACTAGCGGAAACCTACGAGCAGTACTTC	CSANPLELAETYEQYF
TRBD2	TRBV4-1	TRBJ2-2	.	TGCGCCAGCAGCCTTGGTGCTAGCGGAGCCGGGGAGCTGTTTTTT	CASSLGASGAGELFF
.	TRBV19	TRBJ2-3	.	TGTGCCAGTAGTATGCTGGGATTAGATACGCAGTATTTT	CASSMLGLDTQYF
.	TRBV30	TRBJ2-1	few	TGTGCCTGGAGTGTACAACGACAAACCTCCTACAATGAGCAGTTCTTC	CAWSVQRQTSYNEQFF
.	TRBV28	TRBJ1-1	many	TGTGCCAGCACCCAAAGGTCGACAGCCGAAGCTTTCTTT	CASTQRSTAEAFF
.	TRBV30	TRBJ2-3	.	TGTGCCTGGGGTGTACTAGGGAGAGATACGCAGTATTTT	CAWGVLGRDTQYF
.	TRBV5-1	TRBJ2-7	few	TGCGCCAGCAGTGAAATAGACACCGTGGACTACGAGCAGTACTTC	CASSEIDTVDYEQYF
TRBD1	TRBV14	TRBJ1-1	.	TGTGCCAGCAGCCACGAGAGGGGGCGAGTGAGCACTGAAGCTTTCTTT	CASSHERGRVSTEAFF
.	TRBV3-1	TRBJ2-2	.	TGTGCCAGCATGCCGCCACAAACGAACACCGGGGCGCTGTTTTTT	CASMPPQTNTGALFF
TRBD2	TRBV7-2	TRBJ2-1	few	TGTGCCAGCAGCTCCTTAGCGGGCCCCTCCTACAATGAGCAGTTCTTC	CASSSLAGPSYNEQFF
TRBD2	TRBV27	TRBJ2-1	.	TGTGCCAGCAGACTAGCGGGGGCGATCAATGAGCAGTTCTTC	CASRLAGAINEQFF
.	TRBV20-1	TRBJ1-3	many	TGCAGTGCTAGAGATAGGAATTACTCTGGAAACACCATATATTTT	CSARDRNYSGNTIYF
TRBD2	TRBV6-5	TRBJ2-5	few	TGTGCCAGCAGTTACTACGCTAGCGGAGAGACCCAGTACTTC	CASSYYASGETQYF
.	TRBV15	TRBJ1-4	.	TGTGCCACCAGCGAGGGGGGCACTAATGAAAAACTGTTTTTT	CATSEGGTNEKLFF
.	TRBV6-2/TRBV6-3	TRBJ2-1	few	TGTGCCAGCAGTTCCCCCAAGACTTACAATGAGCAGTTCTTC	CASSSPKTYNEQFF
.	TRBV29-1	TRBJ2-5	.	TGCAACGTTAAACTAACAATTTTATCCGAAACCCAGTACTTC	CNVKLTILSETQYF
.	TRBV6-1	TRBJ1-1	few	TGTGCCAGCAGTGAGGGGTTCACTGAAGCTTTCTTT	CASSEGFTEAFF
.	TRBV19	TRBJ2-2	few	TGTGCCAGTCAATGGGGCGGCACCGGGGAGCTGTTTTTT	CASQWGGTGELFF
.	TRBV28	TRBJ1-2	.	TGTGCCAGCAGTTCAGGACAAACCGGATACTATGGCTACACCTTC	CASSSGQTGYYGYTF
.	TRBV7-9	TRBJ1-1	many	TGTGCCAGCACCCAGGGTACTGAAGCTTTCTTT	CASTQGTEAFF
.	TRBV5-6	TRBJ1-1	few	TGTGCCAGCAGCTTGAAGAAAATCACTGAAGCTTTCTTT	CASSLKKITEAFF
TRBD1	TRBV2	TRBJ2-6	.	TGTGCCAGCAGCGCTGGGACAGGAATACTATCTGGGGCCAACGTCCTGACTTTC	CASSAGTGILSGANVLTF
.	TRBV7-6	TRBJ2-7	few	TGTGCCAGCAGCTCTGAGGCAGGTTTTTTTGGCGAGCAGTACTTC	CASSSEAGFFGEQYF
.	TRBV4-3	TRBJ2-2	.	TGCGCCAGCAGCCAAGCTCAGACCCCAGGGGAGGGCACCGGGGAGCTGTTTTTT	CASSQAQTPGEGTGELFF
TRBD2	TRBV2	TRBJ2-3	many	TGTGCCAGCATCGATCTAGCGGGGGGCCCCGGGGATACGCAGTATTTT	CASIDLAGGPGDTQYF
.	TRBV12-3/TRBV12-4	TRBJ1-2	.	TGTGCCAGCAGTCCCACACCCTACTATGGCTACACCTTC	CASSPTPYYGYTF
.	TRBV7-6	TRBJ2-3	many	TGTGCCAGCAGCCCCCGTGGGGGGGCCCCGGAGGCAGATACGCAGTATTTT	CASSPRGGAPEADTQYF
.	TRBV4-3	TRBJ2-7	few	TGCGCCAGCAGCCAGCACACAGGGCCCGGGATAGGGTCCTACGAGCAGTACTTC	CASSQHTGPGIGSYEQYF
.	TRBV6-2/TRBV6-3	TRBJ2-3	many	TGTGCCAGTCTCCAGATGGACTCCACTAGGGGAAGGGATACGCAGTATTTT	CASLQMDSTRGRDTQYF
.	TRBV4-1	TRBJ2-7	many	TGCGCCAGCAGCCCCGGTTCGGGACAAGCGGGGCAGTACTTC	CASSPGSGQAGQYF
.	TRBV12-3/TRBV12-4	TRBJ1-2	few	TGTGCCAGCAGTTTGGAGACAGGCTACTATGGCTACACCTTC	CASSLETGYYGYTF
.	TRBV10-3	TRBJ1-4	.	TGTGCCATCAGTGAGCCGACAGAGGAATATGAAAAACTGTTTTTT	CAISEPTEEYEKLFF
TRBD2	TRBV7-7	TRBJ2-1	.	TGTGCTAGCAGCCCGGGGACTAGCGGGGGCTCACCGTACAATGAGCAGTTCTTC	CASSPGTSGGSPYNEQFF
TRBD1	TRBV11-2	TRBJ1-6	once	TGTGCCAGCAGCCAACCGGGACAGGGGAGGATACCCCTCCACTTT	CASSQPGQGRIPLHF
.	TRBV3-1	TRBJ2-4	few	TGTGCCAGCAGCCAAGGTGGAGTTCAGTACTTC	CASSQGGVQYF
TRBD2	TRBV7-2	TRBJ2-7	many	TGTGCCAGCACCCCACTAGCGGGGCCCTACGAGCAGTACTTC	CASTPLAGPYEQYF
TRBD2	TRBV27	TRBJ2-7	few	TGTGCCAGCAGCATGACACTAGCGGCCTCCTACGAGCAGTACTTC	CASSMTLAASYEQYF
.	TRBV6-5	TRBJ2-7	few	TGTGCCAGCACTCAAGGAGGGAGCTCCTACGAGCAGTACTTC	CASTQGGSSYEQYF
.	TRBV28	TRBJ1-5	few	TGTGCCAGCAGCGGACGGGGGGGGAATCAGCCCCAGCATTTT	CASSGRGGNQPQHF
.	TRBV2	TRBJ1-5	few	TGTGCCAGCAGTGAAGGGGGGCAGGCGACAAATCAGCCCCAGCATTTT	CASSEGGQATNQPQHF
TRBD2	TRBV30	TRBJ2-1	many	TGTGCCTGGAGTGGACTAGCGATAAACAATGAGCAGTTCTTC	CAWSGLAINNEQFF
.	TRBV3-1	TRBJ1-5	.	TGTGCCAGCAGCCCTGCCAGGGGATATGGGCAGCTCCAGCATTTT	CASSPARGYGQLQHF